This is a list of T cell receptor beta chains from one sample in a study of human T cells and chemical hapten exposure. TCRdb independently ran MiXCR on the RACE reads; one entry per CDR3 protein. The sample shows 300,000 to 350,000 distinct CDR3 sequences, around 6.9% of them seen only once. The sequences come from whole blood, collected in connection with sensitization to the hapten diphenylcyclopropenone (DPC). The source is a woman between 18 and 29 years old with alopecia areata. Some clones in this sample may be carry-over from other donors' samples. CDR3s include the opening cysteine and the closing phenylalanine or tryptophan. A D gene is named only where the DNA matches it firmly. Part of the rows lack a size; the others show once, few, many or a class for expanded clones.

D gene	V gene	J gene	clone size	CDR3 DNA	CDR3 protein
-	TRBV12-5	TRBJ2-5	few	TGTGCTAGTGGTTTGGTACTGGGGGGGCTCGGCCAAGAGACCCAGTACTTC	CASGLVLGGLGQETQYF
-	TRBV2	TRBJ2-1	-	TGTGCCAGCAGTGAACGTCAGGGAATGTATGAGCAGTTCTTC	CASSERQGMYEQFF
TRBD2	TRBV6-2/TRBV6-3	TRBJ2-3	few	TGTGCCAGCAGAACCGGGACTACCCCGGCAGATACGCAGTATTTT	CASRTGTTPADTQYF
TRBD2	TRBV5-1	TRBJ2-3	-	TGCGCCAGCAGCCGACGGACTAGCGGGAGGGCAGATACGCAGTATTTT	CASSRRTSGRADTQYF
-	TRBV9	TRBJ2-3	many	TGTGCCAGCAGCCCCAGGACTGTTACAGATACGCAGTATTTT	CASSPRTVTDTQYF
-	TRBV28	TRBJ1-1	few	TGTGCCAGCAGATTTCGGGACCCTCTGAACACTGAAGCTTTCTTT	CASRFRDPLNTEAFF
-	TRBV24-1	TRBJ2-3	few	TGTGCCACCAGTCAGAGCACAGATACGCAGTATTTT	CATSQSTDTQYF
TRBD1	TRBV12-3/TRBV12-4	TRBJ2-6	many	TGTGCCAGCAGCCCACAGGGGAGCTCTGGGGCCAACGTCCTGACTTTC	CASSPQGSSGANVLTF
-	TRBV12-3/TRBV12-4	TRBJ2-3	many	TGTGCCAGCAGCCTAGATACGCAGTATTTT	CASSLDTQYF
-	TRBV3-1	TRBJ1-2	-	TGTGCCAGCAGCCAAGAAACGATTAAGAACTATGGCTACACCTTC	CASSQETIKNYGYTF
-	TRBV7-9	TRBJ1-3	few	TGTGCCAGCAGCATCGGGACCGCCTCTGGAAACACCATATATTTT	CASSIGTASGNTIYF
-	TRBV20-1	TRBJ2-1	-	TGCAGTCCTCGGGCCGGGTACAATGAGCAGTTCTTC	CSPRAGYNEQFF
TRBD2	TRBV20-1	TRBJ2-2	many	TGCAGTGCCGGACTAGCGGGGAGCGGGGAGCTGTTTTTT	CSAGLAGSGELFF
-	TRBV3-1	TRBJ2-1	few	TGTGCCAGCAGCCAAGCGCAGGCCAATGAGCAGTTCTTC	CASSQAQANEQFF
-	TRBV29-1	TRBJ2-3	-	TGCAGCGTTGAACCCCCCTTTAGCACAGATACGCAGTATTTT	CSVEPPFSTDTQYF
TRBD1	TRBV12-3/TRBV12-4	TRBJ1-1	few	TGTGCCAGCAGTTTGGACACAGGGGGAATGAACACTGAAGCTTTCTTT	CASSLDTGGMNTEAFF
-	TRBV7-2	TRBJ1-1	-	TGTGCCAGCAGCTTAGTCTGGGCGGGGGCCACTGAAGCTTTCTTT	CASSLVWAGATEAFF
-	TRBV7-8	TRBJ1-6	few	TGTGCCAGCAGCCCCCGTGGAGGGGTGGATTCACCCCTCCACTTT	CASSPRGGVDSPLHF
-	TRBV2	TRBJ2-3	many	TGTGCCAGCAGGAGACTCGTTCGACCAGATACGCAGTATTTT	CASRRLVRPDTQYF
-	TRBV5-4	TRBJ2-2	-	TGTGCCAGCAGCCTTGCACCCGGACTGCAGAACACCGGGGAGCTGTTTTTT	CASSLAPGLQNTGELFF
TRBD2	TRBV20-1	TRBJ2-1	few	TGCAGTGCTAGGGAGCCGGGACTAGCGGCTGGCAATGAGCAGTTCTTC	CSAREPGLAAGNEQFF
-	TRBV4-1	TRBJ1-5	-	TGCGCCAGCAGCCCCGAAGGTTCTTATAGCAATCAGCCCCAGCATTTT	CASSPEGSYSNQPQHF
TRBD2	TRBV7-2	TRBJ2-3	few	TGTGCCAGCAGTAAAACGGGGGGGCCTCCCACAGATACGCAGTATTTT	CASSKTGGPPTDTQYF
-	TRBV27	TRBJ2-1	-	TGTGCCAGCAGTGCTTGGCGGGCTAGATCCAATGAGCAGTTCTTC	CASSAWRARSNEQFF
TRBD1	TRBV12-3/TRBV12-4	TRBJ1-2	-	TGTGCCAGCAGTTTTCTGCTCGGGACAGGGAATGGCTACACCTTC	CASSFLLGTGNGYTF
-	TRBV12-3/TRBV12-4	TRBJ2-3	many	TGTGCCAGCAGTTTATCAGATACGCAGTATTTT	CASSLSDTQYF
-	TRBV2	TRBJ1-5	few	TGTGCCAGCAGTGAGTGGGGAGGTGGGTTATTGGAGCAGCCCCAGCATTTT	CASSEWGGGLLEQPQHF
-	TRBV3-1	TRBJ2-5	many	TGTGCCAGCTCGGGACCTTTAGGAGAGACCCAGTACTTC	CASSGPLGETQYF
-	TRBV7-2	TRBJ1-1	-	TGTGCCAGCAGCTTAAGATCGACCGTGAACACTGAAGCTTTCTTT	CASSLRSTVNTEAFF
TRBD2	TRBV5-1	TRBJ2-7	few	TGCGCCAGCAGCTGGACTAGCGGGGGCGAGACCTACGAGCAGTACTTC	CASSWTSGGETYEQYF
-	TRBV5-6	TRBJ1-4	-	TGTGCCAGCAGCTTGGGGCCGGATGAAAAACTGTTTTTT	CASSLGPDEKLFF
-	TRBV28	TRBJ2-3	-	TGTGCCAGCAGTTTAAGAGGGGGAGGTGCAGATACGCAGTATTTT	CASSLRGGGADTQYF
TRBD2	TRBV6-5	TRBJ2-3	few	TGTGCCAGCAGTTACTATTCCGGGAGGCTAGCCATATTCACAGATACGCAGTATTTT	CASSYYSGRLAIFTDTQYF
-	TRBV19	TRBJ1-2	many	TGTGCCAGTAGTATAGGACAGGCTGTCCCCTATGGCTACACCTTC	CASSIGQAVPYGYTF
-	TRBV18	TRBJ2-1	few	TGTGCCAGCTCACCAATAGTGGATGAGCAGTTCTTC	CASSPIVDEQFF
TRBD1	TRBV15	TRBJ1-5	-	TGTGCCACCAGCAGAGCGGCCGGACAGGGGAAGACTAGCAATCAGCCCCAGCATTTT	CATSRAAGQGKTSNQPQHF